The rows below give T cell receptor beta chains drawn from one sample of a study of T and B cells in COVID-19 patients. A single record per CDR3 protein comes from TCRdb applying MiXCR to the multiplex PCR reads. The repertoire includes roughly 9,000 distinct CDR3 sequences, around 28% of them detected once, and under 35% sits in the top ten. Sequencing input: blood. The receptors derive from a human donor who had recovered from COVID-19. CDR3s include the opening cysteine and the closing phenylalanine or tryptophan. A D gene is named only where the DNA matches it firmly. Size is stated for part of the rows, as once, few or many counts, or as a class when the clone is expanded.

TRBV5-1	TRBJ2-1	NA	few	TGCGCATGTGGGGACACCCATGAGCAGTTCTTC	CACGDTHEQFF
TRBV20-1	TRBJ1-5	NA	NA	TGCAGTGCTAGAGATTCGGAACGGAGGAGCAATCAGCCCCAGCATTTT	CSARDSERRSNQPQHF
TRBV6-5	TRBJ2-3	NA	medium-sized	TGTGCCAGCAGGGGAAATGGGGCGACAGATACGCAGTATTTT	CASRGNGATDTQYF
TRBV5-1	TRBJ2-2	NA	NA	TGCGCCAGCAGCTTGTCGGGGACCGGGGAGCTGTTTTTT	CASSLSGTGELFF
TRBV28	TRBJ1-1	TRBD1	NA	TGTGCCAGCAGTTCCAGGGGGCCCCTCCCTGAAGCTTTCTTT	CASSSRGPLPEAFF
TRBV11-1	TRBJ2-3	TRBD2	medium-sized	TGTGCCAGCAGCGAGGGACTAGCGGGGATTACGCAGTATTTT	CASSEGLAGITQYF
TRBV19	TRBJ2-4	TRBD1	medium-sized	TGTGCCAGTAGTTACCGGCGGACAGGCGAGAGGAGCATTCAGTACTTC	CASSYRRTGERSIQYF
TRBV20-1	TRBJ2-3	TRBD2	NA	TGCAGTGCTAGGGTATTAGCGGGGGGGACTTTAGCAGATACGCAGTATTTT	CSARVLAGGTLADTQYF
TRBV27	TRBJ1-6	TRBD1	few	TGTGCCAGCAGTTTGGACGAACCCGGGACAGGGAGCTCCTATAATTCACCCCTCCACTTT	CASSLDEPGTGSSYNSPLHF
TRBV7-5	TRBJ2-7	NA	NA	NA	CISVPAASTGGSYEQYF
TRBV12-5	TRBJ2-1	TRBD1	few	TGTGCTAGCAGTGACAGGGGCTCCTACAATGAGCAGTTCTTC	CASSDRGSYNEQFF
TRBV10-3	TRBJ1-2	TRBD1	few	TGTGCCTCGGGGGACAGGGCTAACTATGGCTACACCTTC	CASGDRANYGYTF
TRBV5-1	TRBJ2-7	TRBD1	once	TGCGCCAGCAGCTTCGGGGACAGTTCCTACGAGCAGTACTTC	CASSFGDSSYEQYF
TRBV6-5	TRBJ2-7	TRBD1	medium-sized	TGTGCCAGCAGTTACTCAGGGACAGGGACTTACGAGCAGTACTTC	CASSYSGTGTYEQYF
TRBV4-3	TRBJ2-1	NA	NA	TGCGCCAGCAGCCCCACAAGGGCCGGATACAATGAGCAGTTCTTC	CASSPTRAGYNEQFF
TRBV19	TRBJ2-7	NA	medium-sized	TGTGCCATTGTTCTTCCACCTCTGGGGTGTATGTTCGAGCAGTACTTC	CAIVLPPLGCMFEQYF
TRBV5-1	TRBJ1-1	NA	NA	TGCGCCAGCAGCTTGGCTCTCGGGACGCGGAACACTGAAGCTTTCTTT	CASSLALGTRNTEAFF
TRBV5-1	TRBJ1-4	NA	NA	TGCGCCAGCAGCTTGGGAGGGGGTAATGAAAAACTGTTTTTT	CASSLGGGNEKLFF
TRBV7-2	TRBJ1-4	NA	NA	TGTGCCAGCACCCTGCGGGAGGGTGAAAAACTGTTTTTT	CASTLREGEKLFF
TRBV10-3	TRBJ1-1	TRBD1	NA	TGTGCCATCAGAACCGGGACAGTGAACACTGAAGCTTTCTTT	CAIRTGTVNTEAFF
TRBV20-1	TRBJ1-1	NA	NA	TGCAGTGCTAGCCTTCCTGGGGCCACTGAAGCTTTCTTT	CSASLPGATEAFF
TRBV6-5	TRBJ2-5	TRBD2	medium-sized	TGTGCCAGCAGTTACGGGGGGGAGGCCCAAGAGACCCAGTACTTC	CASSYGGEAQETQYF
TRBV19	TRBJ2-1	NA	medium-sized	TGTGCCAGTAGTATAGAATCCTACAATGAGCAGTTCTTC	CASSIESYNEQFF
TRBV30	TRBJ2-3	TRBD2	medium-sized	TGTGCCTGGAGTGTACCAGCGGGGATTCGAGATACGCAGTATTTT	CAWSVPAGIRDTQYF
TRBV19	TRBJ2-1	TRBD2	medium-sized	TGTGCCAGTAGCCTCAGACTAGCGGGAGCTATACACTCCTACAATGAGCAGTTCTTC	CASSLRLAGAIHSYNEQFF
TRBV7-2	TRBJ2-1	NA	NA	TGTGCCAGCAGCTTAGCCAGTGGGGGTGAGCAGTTCTTC	CASSLASGGEQFF
TRBV12-3/TRBV12-4	TRBJ1-6	NA	few	TGTGCCAGCTCCCGGACAGTAGATTCACCCCTCCACTTT	CASSRTVDSPLHF
TRBV7-2	TRBJ2-1	NA	NA	TGTGCCACGCGGCGATTGCAAATCAATGAGCAGTTCTTC	CATRRLQINEQFF
TRBV12-3/TRBV12-4	TRBJ2-3	TRBD1	medium-sized	TGTGCCAGCAGTTTAGGGGACAGGGGGCGTGAAACGCAGTATTTT	CASSLGDRGRETQYF
TRBV6-5	TRBJ1-2	TRBD1	many	TGTGCCACCAGATCCGGGACAGGGCCCTATGGCTACACCTTC	CATRSGTGPYGYTF
TRBV4-2	TRBJ2-6	TRBD1	NA	TGTGCCAGCAGCCAAGACTGGGCAGGGGGCGACTCTGGGGCCAACGTCCTGACTTTC	CASSQDWAGGDSGANVLTF
TRBV5-4	TRBJ2-3	TRBD2	many	TGTGCCAGCAGCTCGGGAGGCGGGAGGGCCGCTGATACGCAGTATTTT	CASSSGGGRAADTQYF
TRBV7-6	TRBJ2-1	TRBD2	few	TGTGCCAGCAGCTTAAAAGCCGGGACTAGTAATGAGCAGTTCTTC	CASSLKAGTSNEQFF
TRBV29-1	TRBJ1-1	NA	medium-sized	TGCAGCGTTGAACCCCCCGGAACTGAAGCTTTCTTT	CSVEPPGTEAFF
TRBV13	TRBJ2-2	NA	NA	TGTGCCAGCAGCGGCCGGGACTCGGCCGGGGAGCTGTTTTTT	CASSGRDSAGELFF
TRBV6-5	TRBJ1-1	TRBD1	medium-sized	TGTGCCAGCACCTTTGGGACAGGTAACACTGAAGCTTTCTTT	CASTFGTGNTEAFF
TRBV6-1	TRBJ1-3	NA	few	TGTGCCAGCAGTCGGGACACCTCTGGAAACACCATATATTTT	CASSRDTSGNTIYF
TRBV4-1	TRBJ2-2	TRBD2	NA	TGCGCCAGCAGCCAACTAGCGGAGAACACCGGGGAGCTGTTTTTT	CASSQLAENTGELFF
TRBV10-3	TRBJ2-7	TRBD2	NA	TGTGCCATCAGTGAGTATACTAGCGGGTACGAGCAGTACTTC	CAISEYTSGYEQYF
TRBV12-3/TRBV12-4	TRBJ2-5	NA	few	TGTGCCAGCAGTTCCGCCGACGGGGGACTGACCCAGTACTTC	CASSSADGGLTQYF
TRBV24-1	TRBJ2-5	TRBD1	few	TGTGCCACCAGTGACCAGACAGGGATGGAGACCCAGTACTTC	CATSDQTGMETQYF